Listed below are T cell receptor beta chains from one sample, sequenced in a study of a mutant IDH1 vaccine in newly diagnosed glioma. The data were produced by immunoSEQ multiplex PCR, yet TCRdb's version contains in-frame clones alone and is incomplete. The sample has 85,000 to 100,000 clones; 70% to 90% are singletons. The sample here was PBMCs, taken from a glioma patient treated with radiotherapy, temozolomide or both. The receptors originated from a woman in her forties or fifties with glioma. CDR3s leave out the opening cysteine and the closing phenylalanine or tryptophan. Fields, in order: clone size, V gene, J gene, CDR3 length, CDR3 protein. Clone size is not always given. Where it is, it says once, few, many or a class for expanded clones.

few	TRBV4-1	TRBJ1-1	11	ASSDLGGTEAF
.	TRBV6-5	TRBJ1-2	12	ASSYTGGNYGYT
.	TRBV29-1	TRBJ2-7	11	SASGTESYEQY
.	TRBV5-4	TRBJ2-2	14	ASSLRQGTNTGELF
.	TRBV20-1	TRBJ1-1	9	SAGRNTEAF
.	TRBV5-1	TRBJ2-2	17	ASSLGGTSDPRGTGELF
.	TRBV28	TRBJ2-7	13	ASSSPSGRVYEQY
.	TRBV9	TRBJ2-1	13	ASSARDSPVGEQF
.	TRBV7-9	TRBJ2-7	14	ASSLNSAGWPYEQY
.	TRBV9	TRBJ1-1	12	ASSVVGGDLEAF
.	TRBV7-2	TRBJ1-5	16	ASSLARRALGSNQPQH
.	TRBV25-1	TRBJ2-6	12	AVRGKAGANVLT